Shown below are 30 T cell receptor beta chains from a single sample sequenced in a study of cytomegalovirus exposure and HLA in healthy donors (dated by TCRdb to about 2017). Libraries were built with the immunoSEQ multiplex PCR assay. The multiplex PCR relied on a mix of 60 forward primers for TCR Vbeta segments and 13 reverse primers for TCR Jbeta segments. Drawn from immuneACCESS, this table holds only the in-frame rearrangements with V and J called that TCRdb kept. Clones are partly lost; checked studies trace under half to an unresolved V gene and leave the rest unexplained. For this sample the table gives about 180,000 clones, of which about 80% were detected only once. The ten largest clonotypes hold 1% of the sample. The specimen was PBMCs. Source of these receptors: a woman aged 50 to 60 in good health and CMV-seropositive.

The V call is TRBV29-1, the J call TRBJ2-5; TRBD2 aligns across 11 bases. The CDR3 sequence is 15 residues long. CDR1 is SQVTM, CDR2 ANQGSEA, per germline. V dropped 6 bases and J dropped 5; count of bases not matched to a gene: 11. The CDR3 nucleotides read TGCAGCGTGGCACTAGCGGGGGCCCCGGGGGAGACCCAGTACTTC. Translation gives CSVALAGAPGETQYF.

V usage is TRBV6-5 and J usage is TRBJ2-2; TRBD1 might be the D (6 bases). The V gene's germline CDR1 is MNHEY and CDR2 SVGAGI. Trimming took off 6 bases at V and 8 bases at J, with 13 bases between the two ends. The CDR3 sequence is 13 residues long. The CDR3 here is CASSSGQLGELFF. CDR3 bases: TGTGCCAGCAGCTCAGGACAGCTTGGGGAGCTGTTTTTT.

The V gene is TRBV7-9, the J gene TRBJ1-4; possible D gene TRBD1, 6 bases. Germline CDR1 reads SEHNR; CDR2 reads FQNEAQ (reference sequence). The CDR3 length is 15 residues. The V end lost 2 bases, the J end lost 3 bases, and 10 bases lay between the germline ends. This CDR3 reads CASSLRGGANEKLFF. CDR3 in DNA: TGTGCCAGCAGCTTAAGGGGGGGAGCTAATGAAAAACTGTTTTTT. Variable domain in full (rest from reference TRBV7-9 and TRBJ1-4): DTGVSQNPRHKITKRGQNVTFRCDPISEHNRLYWYRQTLGQGPEFLTYFQNEAQLEKSRLLSDRFSAERPKGSFSTLEIQRTEQGDSAMYLCASSLRGGANEKLFFGSGTQLSVL.

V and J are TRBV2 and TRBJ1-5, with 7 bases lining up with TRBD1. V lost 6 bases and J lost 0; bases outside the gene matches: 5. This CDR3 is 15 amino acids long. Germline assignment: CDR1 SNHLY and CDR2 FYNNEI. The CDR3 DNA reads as TGTGCCAGCAGGGGACAGCCATATAGCAATCAGCCCCAGCATTTT. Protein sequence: CASRGQPYSNQPQHF.

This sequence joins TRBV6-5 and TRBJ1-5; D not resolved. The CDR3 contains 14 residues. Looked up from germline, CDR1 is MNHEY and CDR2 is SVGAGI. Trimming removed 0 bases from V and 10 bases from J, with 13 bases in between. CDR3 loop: CASSYSPRGYPQHF. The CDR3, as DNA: TGTGCCAGCAGTTACTCGCCCCGAGGGTATCCCCAGCATTTT.

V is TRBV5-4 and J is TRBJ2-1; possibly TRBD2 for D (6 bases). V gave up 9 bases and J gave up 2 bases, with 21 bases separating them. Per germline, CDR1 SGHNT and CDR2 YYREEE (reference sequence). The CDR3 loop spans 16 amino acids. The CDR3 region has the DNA TGTGCCACCAACCACCCGGGGGACGCCACCTACAATGAGCAGTTCTTC. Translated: CATNHPGDATYNEQFF. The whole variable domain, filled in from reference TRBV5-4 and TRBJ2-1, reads ETGVTQSPTHLIKTRGQQVTLRCSSQSGHNTVSWYQQALGQGPQFIFQYYREEENGRGNFPPRFSGLQFPNYSSELNVNALELDDSALYLCATNHPGDATYNEQFFGPGTRLTVL.

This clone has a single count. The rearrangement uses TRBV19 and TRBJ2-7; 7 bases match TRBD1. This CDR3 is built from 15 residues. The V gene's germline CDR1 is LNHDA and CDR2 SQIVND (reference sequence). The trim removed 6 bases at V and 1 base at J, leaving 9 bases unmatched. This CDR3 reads CASSRTRDRSYEQYF. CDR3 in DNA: TGTGCCAGTAGCAGGACCAGGGACAGATCCTACGAGCAGTACTTC.

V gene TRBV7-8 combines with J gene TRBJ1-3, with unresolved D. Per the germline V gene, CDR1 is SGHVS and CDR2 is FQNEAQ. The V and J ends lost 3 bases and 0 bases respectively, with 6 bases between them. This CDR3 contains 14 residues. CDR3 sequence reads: CASSLGSSGNTIYF. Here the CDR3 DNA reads TGTGCCAGCAGCTTGGGCAGCTCTGGAAACACCATATATTTT.

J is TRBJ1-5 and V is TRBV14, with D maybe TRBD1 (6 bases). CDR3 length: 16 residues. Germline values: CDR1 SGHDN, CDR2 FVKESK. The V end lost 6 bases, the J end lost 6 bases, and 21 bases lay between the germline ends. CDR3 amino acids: CASSSGSPTGSQPQHF. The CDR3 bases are TGTGCCAGCAGTTCTGGCAGTCCAACAGGGAGTCAGCCCCAGCATTTT.

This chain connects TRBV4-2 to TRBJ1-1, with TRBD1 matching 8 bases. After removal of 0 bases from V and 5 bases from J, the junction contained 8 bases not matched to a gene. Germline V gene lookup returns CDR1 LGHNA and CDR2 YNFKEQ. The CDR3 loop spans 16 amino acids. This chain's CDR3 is CASSQEATNRGTEAFF. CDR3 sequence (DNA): TGTGCCAGCAGCCAAGAAGCTACCAACAGGGGGACTGAAGCTTTCTTT.

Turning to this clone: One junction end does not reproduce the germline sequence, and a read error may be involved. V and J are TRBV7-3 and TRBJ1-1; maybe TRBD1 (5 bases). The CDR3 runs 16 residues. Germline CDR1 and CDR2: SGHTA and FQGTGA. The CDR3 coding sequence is TGTTCCAGCAGCTTAATGAGCGGAGGGGAGGGCACTGAAGCTTTCTTT. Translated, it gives CSSSLMSGGEGTEAFF.

CDR3 loop: CASGGRDRGVDTQYF. The CDR3, as DNA: TGTGCTAGTGGGGGACGGGACAGGGGAGTAGATACGCAGTATTTT. The V gene is TRBV12-5, the J gene TRBJ2-3, with 10 bases that match TRBD1. V lost 6 bases and J lost 5; bases outside the gene matches: 8. The germline V gene encodes CDR1 LGHNT and CDR2 FRNRAP. This CDR3 is built from 15 residues.

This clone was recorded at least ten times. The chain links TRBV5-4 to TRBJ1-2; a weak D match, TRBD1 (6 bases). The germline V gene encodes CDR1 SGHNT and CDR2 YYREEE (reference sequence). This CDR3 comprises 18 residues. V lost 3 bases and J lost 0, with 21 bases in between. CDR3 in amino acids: CASSSQVGGRSPNYGYTF. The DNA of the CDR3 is TGTGCCAGCAGCTCCCAAGTGGGGGGGCGAAGTCCTAACTATGGCTACACCTTC.

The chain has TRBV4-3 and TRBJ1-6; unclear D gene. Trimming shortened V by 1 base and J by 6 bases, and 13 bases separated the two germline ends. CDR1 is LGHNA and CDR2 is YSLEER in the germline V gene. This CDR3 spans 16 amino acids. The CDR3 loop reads CASSQVAGSINSPLHF. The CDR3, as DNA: TGCGCCAGCAGCCAAGTGGCGGGGTCGATTAATTCACCCCTCCACTTT.

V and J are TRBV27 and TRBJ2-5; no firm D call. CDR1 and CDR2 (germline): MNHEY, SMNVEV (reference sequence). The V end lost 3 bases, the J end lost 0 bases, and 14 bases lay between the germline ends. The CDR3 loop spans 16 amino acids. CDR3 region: CASSFLRRAHQETQYF. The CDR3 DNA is TGTGCCAGCAGTTTTTTGAGGAGAGCTCACCAAGAGACCCAGTACTTC.

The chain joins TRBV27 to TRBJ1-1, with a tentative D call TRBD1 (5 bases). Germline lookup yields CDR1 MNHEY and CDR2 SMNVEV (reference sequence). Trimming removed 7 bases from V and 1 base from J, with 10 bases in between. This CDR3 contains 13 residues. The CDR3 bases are TGTGCCAGCAAGGTCCAGGGGAACACTGAAGCTTTCTTT. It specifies CASKVQGNTEAFF.

CDR3 bases: TGTGCCAGCGGTCCCGGGACTAGCAGCACAGATACGCAGTATTTT. Protein product: CASGPGTSSTDTQYF. This chain connects TRBV7-2 to TRBJ2-3; 9 positions agree with TRBD2. V dropped 8 bases and J dropped 0; count of bases not matched to a gene: 6. CDR3 length: 15 residues. In germline, CDR1 is SGHTA, CDR2 FQGNSA.

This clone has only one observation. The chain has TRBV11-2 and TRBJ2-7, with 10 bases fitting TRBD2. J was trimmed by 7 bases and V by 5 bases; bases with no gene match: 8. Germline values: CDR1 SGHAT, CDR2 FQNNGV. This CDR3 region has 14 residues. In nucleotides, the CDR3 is TGTGCCAGCAGCCACCCTAGCGGGGGTAGGGAGCAGTACTTC. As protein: CASSHPSGGREQYF.

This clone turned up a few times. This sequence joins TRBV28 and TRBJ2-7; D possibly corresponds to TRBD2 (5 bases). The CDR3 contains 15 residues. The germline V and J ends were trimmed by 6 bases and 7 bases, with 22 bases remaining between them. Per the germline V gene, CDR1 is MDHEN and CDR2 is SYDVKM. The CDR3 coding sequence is TGTGCCAGCAGACAAAGGCGGTGGCCGGGAACAGAGCAGTACTTC. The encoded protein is CASRQRRWPGTEQYF. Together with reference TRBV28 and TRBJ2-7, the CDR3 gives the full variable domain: DVKVTQSSRYLVKRTGEKVFLECVQDMDHENMFWYRQDPGLGLRLIYFSYDVKMKEKGDIPEGYSVSREKKERFSLILESASTNQTSMYLCASRQRRWPGTEQYFGPGTRLTVT.

The CDR3 DNA follows: TGCAGCGTGACCCGGAGTTATAACAGGGGGCTTGAGGAGCAGTTCTTC. It encodes CSVTRSYNRGLEEQFF. This sequence joins TRBV29-1 and TRBJ2-1, with 9 bases that match TRBD1. CDR3 size: 16 residues. The germline CDR1 and CDR2 sequences are SQVTM and ANQGSEA. The J segment lost 10 bases and the V segment lost 6 bases, leaving 19 bases of the junction unmatched.

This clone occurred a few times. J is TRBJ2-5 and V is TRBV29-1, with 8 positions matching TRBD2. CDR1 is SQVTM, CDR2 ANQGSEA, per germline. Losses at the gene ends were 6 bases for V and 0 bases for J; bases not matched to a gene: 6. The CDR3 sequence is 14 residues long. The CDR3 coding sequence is TGCAGCGTCCAACTAGCGGCCTACCAAGAGACCCAGTACTTC. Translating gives CSVQLAAYQETQYF.

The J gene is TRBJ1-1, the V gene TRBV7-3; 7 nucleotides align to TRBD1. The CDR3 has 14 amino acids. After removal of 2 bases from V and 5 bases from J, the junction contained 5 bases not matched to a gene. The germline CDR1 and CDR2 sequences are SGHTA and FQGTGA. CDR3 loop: CASSLAGGETEAFF. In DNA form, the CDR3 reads TGTGCCAGCAGCTTAGCAGGGGGTGAAACTGAAGCTTTCTTT.

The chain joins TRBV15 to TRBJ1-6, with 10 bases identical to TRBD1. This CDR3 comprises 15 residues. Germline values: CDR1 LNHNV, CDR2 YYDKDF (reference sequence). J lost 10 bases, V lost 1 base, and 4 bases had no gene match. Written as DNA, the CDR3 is TGTGCCACCAGCAGAGCGACAGGGGGCGAGTCACCCCTCCACTTT. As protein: CATSRATGGESPLHF.

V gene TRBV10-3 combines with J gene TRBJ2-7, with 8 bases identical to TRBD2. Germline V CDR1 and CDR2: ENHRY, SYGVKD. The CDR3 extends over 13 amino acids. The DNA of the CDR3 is TGTGCAACCGGGGGCGGGGGGACCTACGAGCAGTACTTC. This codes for CATGGGGTYEQYF.

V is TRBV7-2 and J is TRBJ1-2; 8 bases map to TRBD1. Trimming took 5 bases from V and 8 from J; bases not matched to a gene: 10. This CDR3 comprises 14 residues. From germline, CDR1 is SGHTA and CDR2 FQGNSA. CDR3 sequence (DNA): TGTGCCAGCAGCCTATTGGACAGGGTTTGGGGCTACACCTTC. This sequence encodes CASSLLDRVWGYTF.

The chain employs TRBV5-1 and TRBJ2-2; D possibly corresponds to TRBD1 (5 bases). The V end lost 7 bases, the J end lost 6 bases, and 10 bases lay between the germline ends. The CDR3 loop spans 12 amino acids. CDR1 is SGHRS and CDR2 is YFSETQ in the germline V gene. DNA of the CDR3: TGCGCCAGCCGTGACAGTGCCGGGGAGCTGTTTTTT. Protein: CASRDSAGELFF.

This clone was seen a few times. CDR3 residues: CASTTEGAGTEAFF. CDR3 nucleotide sequence: TGTGCCAGCACCACGGAAGGGGCCGGGACTGAAGCTTTCTTT. This sequence joins TRBV2 and TRBJ1-1; D is possibly TRBD1 (5 bases). CDR3 size: 14 residues. Germline V gene sequence: CDR1 SNHLY, CDR2 FYNNEI. Trimming stripped 7 bases from V and 5 bases from J, with 17 bases between.

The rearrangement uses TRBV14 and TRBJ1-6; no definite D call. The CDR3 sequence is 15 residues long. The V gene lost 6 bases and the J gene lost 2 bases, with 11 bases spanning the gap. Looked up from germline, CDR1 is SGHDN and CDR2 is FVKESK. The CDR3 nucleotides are TGTGCCAGCAGTCCGCAGGCACCCTATAATTCACCCCTCCACTTT. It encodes CASSPQAPYNSPLHF.

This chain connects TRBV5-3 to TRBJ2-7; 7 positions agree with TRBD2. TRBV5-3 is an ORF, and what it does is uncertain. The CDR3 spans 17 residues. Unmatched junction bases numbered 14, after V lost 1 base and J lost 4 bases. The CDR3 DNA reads TGTGCCAGAAGCTTGATCTCGGTTTTATGGGAGGGGTACGAGCAGTACTTC. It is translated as CARSLISVLWEGYEQYF.

The CDR3 loop reads CASSLLATTDTQYF. As DNA, the CDR3 is TGTGCCAGCAGTTTATTGGCCACCACAGATACGCAGTATTTT. The gene calls are TRBV27 and TRBJ2-3; no clear D gene. Looked up from germline, CDR1 is MNHEY and CDR2 is SMNVEV (reference sequence). This CDR3 has 14 amino acids. V was shortened by 1 base and J by 2 bases, with 7 bases between the two germline ends.